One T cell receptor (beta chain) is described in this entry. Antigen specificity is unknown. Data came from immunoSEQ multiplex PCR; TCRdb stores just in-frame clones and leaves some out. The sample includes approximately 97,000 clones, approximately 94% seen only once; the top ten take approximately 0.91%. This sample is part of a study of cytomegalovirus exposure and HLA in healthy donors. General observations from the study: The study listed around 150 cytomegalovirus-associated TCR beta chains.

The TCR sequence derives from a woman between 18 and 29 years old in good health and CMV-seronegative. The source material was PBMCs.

CDR3 amino acids: CATGTGGSYEQYF. CDR3 nucleotides: TGTGCCACAGGGACAGGGGGTTCCTACGAGCAGTACTTC. The chain employs TRBV19 and TRBJ2-7; 11 positions agree with TRBD1. V lost 10 bases, J lost 1 base, and 3 bases stayed unmatched. Germline-derived CDR1 and CDR2 are LNHDA and SQIVND (reference sequence). This CDR3 is built from 13 residues. Full variable domain (remainder filled in from reference TRBV19 and TRBJ2-7): DGGITQSPKYLFRKEGQNVTLSCEQNLNHDAMYWYRQDPGQGLRLIYYSQIVNDFQKGDIAEGYSVSREKKESFPLTVTSAQKNPTAFYLCATGTGGSYEQYFGPGTRLTVT.